The 29 T cell receptor beta chains presented below share a single source sample, sequenced in a study of OX40 agonist ivuxolimab in advanced cancers. The library was prepared using the immunoSEQ multiplex PCR assay. TCRdb carries this immuneACCESS record with in-frame sequences only. Its versions omit some clonotypes, under half of them owing to an unresolved V gene in the studies checked, with the rest unexplained. The sample table lists roughly 100,000 clones, around 85% of them with a count of one. The ten biggest clones cover roughly 5.5% of the sample. This specimen consisted of CD4+ or CD8+ T cells sorted from blood, obtained in a trial of the OX40 agonist ivuxolimab. The receptors stem from an adult with an advanced solid tumor such as melanoma, head and neck, liver or kidney cancer.

The chain couples TRBV19 to TRBJ1-2; D ambiguous. CDR1 and CDR2 from the germline V gene are LNHDA and SQIVND (reference sequence). The CDR3 has 16 residues. V lost 3 bases, J lost 6 bases, and 20 bases lay in between. The CDR3 reads CASSMGSQPPPDGYTF. CDR3 DNA: TGTGCCAGTAGTATGGGCTCCCAACCACCCCCCGATGGCTACACCTTC.

J is TRBJ1-5 and V is TRBV7-2; 7 nucleotides match TRBD1. The V and J ends lost 1 base and 7 bases, in that order; junction bases with no gene match: 7. Germline values: CDR1 SGHTA, CDR2 FQGNSA. This CDR3 contains 15 residues. In nucleotides, the CDR3 is TGTGCCAGCAGCTTAGATTGGGGAGGGGGCCAGCCCCAGCATTTT. Translation gives CASSLDWGGGQPQHF.

The gene calls are TRBV6-5 and TRBJ2-7; the match to TRBD2 covers 8 bases. V lost 2 bases to trimming and J lost 3 bases; unmatched junction nucleotides: 9. The CDR3 consists of 16 residues. Per germline, CDR1 MNHEY and CDR2 SVGAGI. The CDR3 reads CASSYNGGEGGYEQYF. The CDR3 DNA reads TGTGCCAGCAGTTACAACGGGGGGGAGGGAGGCTACGAGCAGTACTTC.

The rearrangement uses TRBV11-2 and TRBJ2-1; no clear D gene. The CDR3 sequence is 16 residues long. Germline V gene lookup returns CDR1 SGHAT and CDR2 FQNNGV. The V end lost 5 bases, the J end lost 4 bases, and 18 bases lay between the germline ends. CDR3 DNA sequence: TGTGCCAGCAGCCCGGTTATCCTGCTGAGGTACAATGAGCAGTTCTTC. It encodes CASSPVILLRYNEQFF.

The J gene is TRBJ2-7, the V gene TRBV18; no clear D gene. The V gene lost 2 bases and the J gene lost 2 bases, with 7 bases spanning the gap. Germline V lookup: CDR1 KGHSH, CDR2 LQKENI. CDR3 length: 13 residues. The CDR3 nucleotides are TGTGCCAGCTCACCAGATATGACCTACGAGCAGTACTTC. It codes for CASSPDMTYEQYF.

This chain links TRBV6-5 with TRBJ2-7; D possibly corresponds to TRBD2 (6 bases). CDR3 length: 12 residues. The germline V gene has CDR1 MNHEY and CDR2 SVGAGI. V dropped 8 bases and J dropped 5 bases, with 13 bases sitting between them. CDR3 in DNA: TGTGCCAGCCGCGGGGCTCCCCACGAGCAGTACTTC. This encodes CASRGAPHEQYF.

This clone has a single count. V is TRBV2 and J is TRBJ1-1; 7 bases agree with TRBD1. Germline V gene lookup returns CDR1 SNHLY and CDR2 FYNNEI. This CDR3 comprises 14 residues. Trimming removed 6 bases from V and 5 bases from J; junction bases left unmatched: 9. As DNA, the CDR3 is TGTGCCAGCAGCCGGAGGGGGCCGGGGACTGAAGCTTTCTTT. Protein product: CASSRRGPGTEAFF. Based on the CDR3 plus reference TRBV2 and TRBJ1-1, the full variable domain is EPEVTQTPSHQVTQMGQEVILRCVPISNHLYFYWYRQILGQKVEFLVSFYNNEISEKSEIFDDQFSVERPDGSNFTLKIRSTKLEDSAMYFCASSRRGPGTEAFFGQGTRLTVV.

As to this clone: The sample contains more than one DNA sequence encoding this CDR3. The V and J genes are TRBV30 and TRBJ2-1, with TRBD2 identical over 8 bases. The CDR3 runs 15 residues. CDR1 is GTSNPN and CDR2 is SVGIG in the germline V gene (reference sequence). V was clipped by 3 bases and J by 10 bases; unmatched bases: 14. The CDR3 DNA follows: TGTGCCTGGAGGACAAAAGGGGCGGGCGGGGGGGAGCAGTTCTTC. This codes for CAWRTKGAGGGEQFF.

The rearrangement uses TRBV14 and TRBJ1-1, with unresolved D. The V gene's germline CDR1 is SGHDN and CDR2 FVKESK. This CDR3 comprises 17 residues. V was pared by 2 bases and J by 0 bases, with 16 bases between. CDR3 in DNA: TGTGCCAGCAGCCAAAGGCCCCAGTCCAAGATGAACACTGAAGCTTTCTTT. It is translated as CASSQRPQSKMNTEAFF.

In its sample, this clone was seen many times. The V gene is TRBV19, the J gene TRBJ1-5, with D possibly matching TRBD1 (6 bases). The CDR3 is 16 amino acids. CDR1 and CDR2 (germline): LNHDA, SQIVND (reference sequence). Trimming took off 0 bases at V and 0 bases at J, with 9 bases between the two ends. The DNA for the CDR3 is TGTGCCAGTAGTATAGATGGGACACTTAGCAATCAGCCCCAGCATTTT. As protein: CASSIDGTLSNQPQHF.

The chain carries TRBV29-1 and TRBJ2-7; D possibly corresponds to TRBD1 (5 bases). This CDR3 has 12 residues. Germline values: CDR1 SQVTM, CDR2 ANQGSEA. V was pared by 2 bases and J by 3 bases, with 8 bases between. CDR3 DNA: TGCAGCGTTGAAAGAACAGGCTACGAGCAGTACTTC. It is translated as CSVERTGYEQYF.

This clone was picked up a small number of times. The rearrangement links TRBV7-8 to TRBJ2-7; D is unclear. V was pared by 3 bases and J by 0 bases, with 3 bases between. The CDR3 spans 12 residues. CDR1 is SGHVS and CDR2 is FQNEAQ in the germline V gene. CDR3 sequence (DNA): TGTGCCAGCAGCTTCAGCTCCTACGAGCAGTACTTC. Its protein product is CASSFSSYEQYF.

The chain couples TRBV2 to TRBJ2-2; D possibly corresponds to TRBD1 (5 bases). From germline, CDR1 is SNHLY and CDR2 FYNNEI. The CDR3 contains 14 residues. V lost 6 bases to trimming and J lost 1 base, with 9 bases between them. The DNA of the CDR3 is TGTGCCAGCAGATTGGGGCGGAACACCGGGGAGCTGTTTTTT. Its translation is CASRLGRNTGELFF.

This chain joins TRBV30 and TRBJ2-5; the match to TRBD2 covers 8 bases. This CDR3 spans 15 amino acids. The J segment lost 2 bases and the V segment lost 4 bases, leaving 9 bases of the junction unmatched. Germline CDR1 is GTSNPN and CDR2 is SVGIG (reference sequence). CDR3 loop: CAWTATSGNQETQYF. CDR3 DNA sequence: TGTGCCTGGACGGCAACTAGCGGTAATCAAGAGACCCAGTACTTC.

The CDR3: CASSLGQNYGYTF. The DNA for the CDR3 is TGCGCCAGCAGCTTGGGTCAGAACTATGGCTACACCTTC. The V gene is TRBV5-1, the J gene TRBJ1-2; no clear D. The ends were cut back, 0 bases at V and 2 bases at J, with 5 bases in the middle. Per germline, CDR1 SGHRS and CDR2 YFSETQ. CDR3 length: 13 amino acids.

A few counts support this clone. This chain links TRBV7-3 with TRBJ1-6; a possible D gene is TRBD1 (6 bases). Germline V gene sequence: CDR1 SGHTA, CDR2 FQGTGA. CDR3 length equals 15 residues. V was cut by 5 bases and J by 10 bases, with 18 bases left in between. CDR3 protein: CASSPTAGVGSPLHF. Here the CDR3 DNA reads TGTGCCAGCAGCCCTACAGCAGGGGTCGGATCACCCCTCCACTTT.

This rearrangement joins TRBV30 to TRBJ1-2; D gene unclear. CDR1 and CDR2 (germline): GTSNPN, SVGIG (reference sequence). The CDR3 has 11 residues. Trimming pared 1 base from V and 8 bases from J, leaving 8 bases between. CDR3 sequence (DNA): TGTGCCTGGAGTGAATCGAGGGGCTACACCTTC. The encoded protein is CAWSESRGYTF.

The chain links TRBV6-5 to TRBJ1-1, with a possible D match to TRBD1 (5 bases). With 7 bases removed from V and 2 bases from J, the gap between germline ends came to 11 bases. Germline-derived CDR1 and CDR2 are MNHEY and SVGAGI. The CDR3 contains 13 residues. The CDR3 reads CASTSWTNTEAFF. Here the CDR3 DNA reads TGTGCCAGCACCAGCTGGACAAACACTGAAGCTTTCTTT.

The chain links TRBV30 to TRBJ2-7; D remains ambiguous. V lost 8 bases to trimming and J lost 2 bases, with 16 bases between them. This CDR3 comprises 13 residues. The germline gives CDR1 GTSNPN, CDR2 SVGIG (reference sequence). The CDR3 here is CAAGWGPTYEQYF. The DNA of the CDR3 is TGTGCCGCAGGATGGGGTCCTACCTACGAGCAGTACTTC.

J is TRBJ1-6 and V is TRBV11-2, with D tentatively TRBD1 (6 bases). Germline lookup yields CDR1 SGHAT and CDR2 FQNNGV. The CDR3 is made up of 14 amino acids. Trimming took 1 base from V and 5 from J, leaving 6 bases between them. CDR3 in amino acids: CASSLGTDNSPLHF. CDR3 DNA: TGTGCCAGCAGCTTAGGGACAGATAATTCACCCCTCCACTTT.

In this sample, this clone turned up a few times. The rearrangement links TRBV18 to TRBJ2-7, with TRBD1 matching 7 bases. With 1 base clipped from V and 10 bases from J, the junction kept 7 bases outside the gene matches. Germline-derived CDR1 and CDR2 are KGHSH and LQKENI. CDR3 length equals 13 residues. The CDR3 region has the DNA TGTGCCAGCTCACCACAAACAGGGGAAAGCCAGTACTTC. Amino acids: CASSPQTGESQYF.

The genes are TRBV6-5 and TRBJ2-7; 10 nucleotides agree with TRBD2. In germline, CDR1 is MNHEY, CDR2 SVGAGI. This CDR3 spans 12 amino acids. Trimming removed 9 bases from V and 4 bases from J; junction bases left unmatched: 3. The CDR3 nucleotides are TGTGCCAGTAGGACTAGCGGTTACGAGCAGTACTTC. This gives the protein CASRTSGYEQYF.

The chain is built from TRBV10-2 and TRBJ2-1; TRBD2 aligns across 10 bases. J lost 5 bases, V lost 5 bases, and 3 bases had no gene match. The CDR3 extends over 14 amino acids. The V gene's germline CDR1 is WSHSY and CDR2 SAAADI. CDR3 region: CASSSGRENNEQFF. The CDR3 DNA reads TGCGCCAGCAGTAGCGGGAGGGAAAACAATGAGCAGTTCTTC.

The rearrangement joins TRBV27 to TRBJ1-1, with TRBD1 matching 8 bases. J lost 1 base, V lost 5 bases, and 9 bases had no gene match. CDR1 MNHEY and CDR2 SMNVEV come from the germline V gene (reference sequence). The CDR3 length is 16 residues. Written as DNA, the CDR3 is TGTGCCAGCAGTATTATGTTTGGGACAGGGAACACTGAAGCTTTCTTT. Its translation is CASSIMFGTGNTEAFF.

The chain employs TRBV5-4 and TRBJ1-4; 10 nucleotides line up with TRBD1. Unmatched junction bases numbered 8, after V lost 5 bases and J lost 7 bases. This CDR3 has 15 amino acids. The germline CDR1 and CDR2 sequences are SGHNT and YYREEE (reference sequence). The CDR3: CASSPTGGGGEKLFF. The DNA of the CDR3 is TGTGCCAGCAGTCCGACAGGGGGCGGAGGTGAAAAACTGTTTTTT.

V usage is TRBV19 and J usage is TRBJ1-5, with D unresolved. The CDR3 has 15 residues. Per germline, CDR1 LNHDA and CDR2 SQIVND (reference sequence). V was trimmed by 3 bases and J by 2 bases, leaving 11 bases between them. This CDR3 reads CASSIWGKGNQPQHF. The DNA for the CDR3 is TGTGCCAGTAGTATTTGGGGAAAAGGCAATCAGCCCCAGCATTTT.

CDR3 bases: TGTGCCAGCTCACCACGTTTGGGGGATGAGCAGTTCTTC. As protein: CASSPRLGDEQFF. This chain joins TRBV18 and TRBJ2-1; D is possibly TRBD1 or TRBD2 (5 bases each). The CDR3 runs 13 residues. Germline assignment: CDR1 KGHSH and CDR2 LQKENI. Trimming shortened V by 1 base and J by 8 bases, and 9 bases separated the two germline ends.

The rearrangement links TRBV10-3 to TRBJ1-6; no reliable D call. Trimming pared 0 bases from V and 7 bases from J, leaving 10 bases between. The CDR3 totals 15 residues. Germline CDR1 reads ENHRY; CDR2 reads SYGVKD. This CDR3 is CAISESAGSNSPLHF. The CDR3 DNA is TGTGCCATCAGTGAGTCAGCGGGGTCGAATTCACCCCTCCACTTT.

As to this clone: The sample holds other DNA sequences that translate to the same CDR3. The chain combines TRBV6-5 with TRBJ1-1; no firm D call. This CDR3 region has 14 residues. CDR1 is MNHEY, CDR2 SVGAGI, per germline. Trimming shortened V by 0 bases and J by 1 base, and 6 bases separated the two germline ends. The CDR3 DNA reads as TGTGCCAGCAGTTACTCGGGTGGGAACACTGAAGCTTTCTTT. Translated: CASSYSGGNTEAFF.